The TCR beta chain under discussion was sequenced for a study of T cell repertoires in cytomegalovirus infection. TCRdb itself ran the reads through MiXCR, one entry per CDR3 protein. The sample includes some 300,000 distinct CDR3 sequences, about a sixth of them seen just once. This clonotype appeared many times. This CDR3 region has 16 residues. V lost 0 bases, J lost 1 base, and 6 bases stayed unmatched. Germline assignment: CDR1 MNHNY and CDR2 SVGAGI (reference sequence). This sequence was found in a human donor in good health (CMV status not recorded). Some clones in this sample may be carry-over from other donors' samples. The specimen sequenced was PBMCs. The J gene is TRBJ2-7, the V gene TRBV6-6; 7 positions match TRBD2. This chain's CDR3 is CASSYSGDYLSYEQYF. CDR3 coding DNA: TGTGCCAGCAGTTACTCGGGGGACTACCTTTCCTACGAGCAGTACTTC.